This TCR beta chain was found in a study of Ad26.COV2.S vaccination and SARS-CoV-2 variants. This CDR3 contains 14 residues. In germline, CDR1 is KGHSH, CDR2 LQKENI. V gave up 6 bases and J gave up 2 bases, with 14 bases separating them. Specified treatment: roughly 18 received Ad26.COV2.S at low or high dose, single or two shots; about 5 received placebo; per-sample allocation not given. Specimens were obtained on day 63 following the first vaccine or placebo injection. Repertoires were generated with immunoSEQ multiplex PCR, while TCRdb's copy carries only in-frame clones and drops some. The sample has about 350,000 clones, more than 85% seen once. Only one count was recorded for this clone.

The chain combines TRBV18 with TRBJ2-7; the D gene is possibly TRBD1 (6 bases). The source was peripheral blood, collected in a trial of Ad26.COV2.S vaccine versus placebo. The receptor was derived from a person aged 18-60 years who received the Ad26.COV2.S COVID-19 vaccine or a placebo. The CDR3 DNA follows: TGTGCCAGCTCCCCTACGACAGGAACCTACGAGCAGTACTTC. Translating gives CASSPTTGTYEQYF.